The 27 T cell receptor beta chains below were found in one sample sequenced in a study of regulatory T cells in long-lasting Graves disease (dated by TCRdb to 2020 to 2023). The library came from multiplex PCR. Sequencing used an Illumina HiSeq 4000. CDR3 regions were amplified by Arm-PCR with iRepertoire HTBI primers to construct TCR beta libraries. TCRdb reworked the public reads: Q25 trimming with fastp, MiXCR clone assembly, productive beta chains retained. CDR3 protein sequences are deduplicated, and each keeps its most common genes and DNA. Within this sample are approximately 460,000 distinct CDR3 sequences, with 16% of them counted one time only. The top ten clonotypes cover approximately 12% of the sample. The sample's time point label is to be understood as: newly diagnosed GD, antithyroid drugs for less than 3 months. For both TCR sequencing and RNA sequencing, RNA was extracted from PBMCs in TRIzol.

This sample also belongs to another study, concerning T cells in Graves' hyperthyroidism and ophthalmopathy.

Here the sequenced sample was peripheral blood mononuclear cells (PBMCs), taken at new diagnosis, from a patient treated with antithyroid drugs. Every receptor here comes from a woman aged 30 to 39 with Graves disease. Donor details come from another sample of the same person, matched by shared clones.

This clonotype was picked up many times. The chain uses TRBV20-1 and TRBJ2-1; 7 bases are a match to TRBD2. V lost 5 bases, J lost 5 bases, and 6 bases stayed unmatched. The CDR3 loop spans 13 amino acids. Germline V gene lookup returns CDR1 DFQATT and CDR2 SNEGSKA (reference sequence). CDR3 DNA sequence: TGCAGTGCTCGGGCTAGCGGAAACAATGAGCAGTTCTTC. Translated: CSARASGNNEQFF.

This clonotype was seen many times. This sequence joins TRBV2 and TRBJ2-7; 10 positions match TRBD2. Unmatched junction bases numbered 6, after V lost 8 bases and J lost 2 bases. The CDR3 runs 14 residues. Germline V gives CDR1 SNHLY, CDR2 FYNNEI. The CDR3 protein is CASRLAGTAYEQYF. The CDR3 DNA follows: TGTGCCAGCCGACTAGCGGGCACTGCCTACGAGCAGTACTTC.

This clonotype appeared a few times. The chain uses TRBV20-1 and TRBJ2-2, with 8 nucleotides matching TRBD1. Trimming took 4 bases from V and 5 from J; bases not matched to a gene: 9. The CDR3 extends over 15 amino acids. Germline values: CDR1 DFQATT, CDR2 SNEGSKA (reference sequence). The CDR3 DNA sequence: TGCAGTGCTACGGGACAGGCCACCGGGACCGGGGAGCTGTTTTTT. Protein product: CSATGQATGTGELFF.

This clonotype was detected ten times or more. The DNA for the CDR3 is TGTGCCAGCAGTTTATGGGGACTAGAGTACAATGAGCAGTTCTTC. This gives the protein CASSLWGLEYNEQFF. The chain has TRBV28 and TRBJ2-1; TRBD2 agrees at 8 bases. V shed 0 bases and J 4 bases; nucleotides not matched to a gene: 2. CDR1 MDHEN and CDR2 SYDVKM come from the germline V gene. The CDR3 is 15 amino acids.

In this sample, this clonotype turned up many times. The chain uses TRBV5-6 and TRBJ2-2, with 7 positions matching TRBD2. Trimming at V came to 3 bases and at J to 0 bases, leaving 5 bases not matched to a gene. The CDR3 extends over 16 amino acids. Germline loops: CDR1 SGHDT, CDR2 YYEEEE. This chain's CDR3 is CASSWPGTTNTGELFF. The CDR3 DNA reads TGTGCCAGCAGCTGGCCCGGGACTACGAACACCGGGGAGCTGTTTTTT.

The rearrangement links TRBV27 to TRBJ2-1, with 8 nucleotides matching TRBD2. The V gene end was trimmed by 4 bases and the J gene end by 4 bases; junction bases not matched to a gene: 3. This CDR3 contains 14 residues. Germline CDR1 reads MNHEY; CDR2 reads SMNVEV (reference sequence). The chain's CDR3 is CASSYGTRYNEQFF. CDR3 nucleotide sequence: TGTGCCAGCAGTTACGGGACTAGATACAATGAGCAGTTCTTC.

This clonotype was recorded at least ten times. J is TRBJ2-3 and V is TRBV4-3; D uncertain. The CDR3 loop spans 13 amino acids. CDR1 and CDR2 from the germline V gene are LGHNA and YSLEER. The ends were cut back, 2 bases at V and 2 bases at J, with 5 bases in the middle. The CDR3 protein is CASSQPDTDTQYF. The DNA of the CDR3 is TGCGCCAGCAGCCAACCTGACACAGATACGCAGTATTTT.

About this clonotype itself: A much more abundant neighbour one base away suggests this may be a read error. The V gene is TRBV6-5, the J gene TRBJ2-3; D is undetermined. Germline V gives CDR1 MNHEY, CDR2 SVGAGI. This CDR3 spans 16 amino acids. CDR3 in DNA: TGTGCCAGCTGTTATACACAATCAGGTGGAGCAGATACGCAGTATTTT. Translated, it gives CASCYTQSGGADTQYF.

This clonotype has ten or more counts. The J gene is TRBJ2-2, the V gene TRBV6-1; the match to TRBD2 covers 8 bases. The V gene's germline CDR1 is MNHNS and CDR2 SASEGT. Trimming removed 6 bases from V and 0 bases from J; junction bases left unmatched: 9. The CDR3 sequence is 17 residues long. The CDR3 reads CASRILAEVTNTGELFF. The CDR3 nucleotides are TGTGCCAGCAGGATACTAGCGGAAGTAACGAACACCGGGGAGCTGTTTTTT.

This rearrangement joins TRBV13 to TRBJ2-7, with a tentative D call TRBD2 (5 bases). Trimming took off 0 bases at V and 2 bases at J, with 11 bases between the two ends. Germline loops: CDR1 PRHDT, CDR2 FYEKMQ (reference sequence). The CDR3 sequence is 15 residues long. The CDR3 protein is CASSLGLASPYEQYF. In nucleotides, the CDR3 is TGTGCCAGCAGCTTAGGGTTAGCGTCGCCCTACGAGCAGTACTTC.

This clonotype has a count of ten or more. The chain has TRBV11-2 and TRBJ2-1; 7 bases are a match to TRBD2. V shed 2 bases, J shed 6 bases, and the junction held 16 bases outside the gene matches. The CDR3 extends over 18 amino acids. Germline assignment: CDR1 SGHAT and CDR2 FQNNGV. In DNA form, the CDR3 reads TGTGCCAGCAGCTTAATTCGGGGGGAGCCCCGCGTGGGCAATGAGCAGTTCTTC. It translates to CASSLIRGEPRVGNEQFF.

In this sample, this clonotype turned up many times. V usage is TRBV2 and J usage is TRBJ2-5; weak D call: TRBD2 (5 bases). Trimming took off 9 bases at V and 2 bases at J, with 13 bases between the two ends. CDR3 length: 13 residues. CDR1 is SNHLY and CDR2 is FYNNEI in the germline V gene. The chain's CDR3 is CASRRERQETQYF. The CDR3 bases are TGTGCCAGTCGCCGGGAAAGACAAGAGACCCAGTACTTC.

This clonotype has a count of ten or more. The J gene is TRBJ1-1, the V gene TRBV6-2 or TRBV6-3; 10 nucleotides agree with TRBD1. CDR1 and CDR2 from the germline V gene are MNHEY and SVGEGT. The CDR3 has 17 residues. After removal of 6 bases from V and 1 base from J, the junction contained 11 bases not matched to a gene. The CDR3 DNA reads TGTGCCAGCAGCCCCAGGGGGACAGGGGCCTCGAACACTGAAGCTTTCTTT. It is translated as CASSPRGTGASNTEAFF.

On this clonotype: Mismatch with germline at one junction end may stem from a read error. The chain has TRBV19 and TRBJ2-1; 8 bases align to TRBD2. CDR3 length equals 15 residues. Germline loops: CDR1 LNHDA, CDR2 SQIVND (reference sequence). CDR3 region: CASSIGTSGYNEQLF. DNA for the CDR3: TGTGCCAGTAGTATAGGAACTAGCGGCTACAATGAGCAGCTCTTC.

Ten or more counts support this clonotype. The gene calls are TRBV28 and TRBJ2-3, with D perhaps matching TRBD2 (6 bases). The CDR3 has 15 residues. The germline gives CDR1 MDHEN, CDR2 SYDVKM. Deletions cut 7 bases from V and 2 bases from J, with 16 bases between. The CDR3 here is CASISPGLNTDTQYF. CDR3 sequence (DNA): TGTGCCAGCATCTCACCGGGACTTAACACAGATACGCAGTATTTT.

The rearrangement links TRBV11-2 to TRBJ2-5, with TRBD2 identical over 12 bases. The V gene end was trimmed by 4 bases and the J gene end by 2 bases; junction bases not matched to a gene: 5. Looked up from germline, CDR1 is SGHAT and CDR2 is FQNNGV. The CDR3 runs 16 residues. The CDR3 protein is CASSSGTSGLQETQYF. Here the CDR3 DNA reads TGTGCCAGCAGCTCCGGGACTAGCGGGTTACAAGAGACCCAGTACTTC.

This clonotype was recorded many times. The chain has TRBV12-3 or TRBV12-4 and TRBJ2-7; 9 bases fit TRBD2. The CDR3 has 15 residues. The J segment lost 0 bases and the V segment lost 6 bases, leaving 6 bases of the junction unmatched. CDR3 protein: CASSRSGSHSYEQYF. CDR3 DNA sequence: TGTGCCAGCAGCCGTAGCGGGAGTCACTCCTACGAGCAGTACTTC.

This clonotype showed up many times. The V call is TRBV28, the J call TRBJ1-1, with TRBD1 as a possible D gene (5 bases). Germline CDR1 is MDHEN and CDR2 is SYDVKM. V was pared by 11 bases and J by 11 bases, with 18 bases between. The CDR3 extends over 11 amino acids. CDR3 bases: TGTGCCTCTGGGCCCCAGCGGGGGGCTTTCTTT. This encodes CASGPQRGAFF.

This chain joins TRBV3-1 and TRBJ2-3, with a weak D call TRBD2 (6 bases). Trimming took 4 bases from V and 2 from J, leaving 13 bases between them. The CDR3 sequence is 15 residues long. Germline V gene lookup returns CDR1 LGHDT and CDR2 YNNKEL (reference sequence). The CDR3 DNA follows: TGTGCCAGCAGCCTCCCCGGACTACACACAGATACGCAGTATTTT. It yields the protein CASSLPGLHTDTQYF.

This clonotype was recorded at least ten times. V usage is TRBV3-1 and J usage is TRBJ1-1; weak D call: TRBD1 (5 bases). The germline V and J ends were trimmed by 6 bases and 3 bases, with 11 bases remaining between them. Germline CDR1 reads LGHDT; CDR2 reads YNNKEL (reference sequence). CDR3 length: 13 residues. The CDR3 coding sequence is TGTGCCAGCAGTTTGGGACGGTACACTGAAGCTTTCTTT. Its translation: CASSLGRYTEAFF. Full variable domain (missing parts from reference TRBV3-1 and TRBJ1-1): DTAVSQTPKYLVTQMGNDKSIKCEQNLGHDTMYWYKQDSKKFLKIMFSYNNKELIINETVPNRFSPKSPDKAHLNLHINSLELGDSAVYFCASSLGRYTEAFFGQGTRLTVV.

In this sample, this clonotype turned up many times. The chain links TRBV28 to TRBJ2-7, with 7 bases identical to TRBD1. J was trimmed by 3 bases and V by 3 bases; bases with no gene match: 8. This CDR3 has 15 amino acids. Germline assignment: CDR1 MDHEN and CDR2 SYDVKM. CDR3 residues: CASSFQSTGSYEQYF. CDR3 DNA: TGTGCCAGCAGTTTCCAATCGACAGGGAGCTACGAGCAGTACTTC.

This clonotype was counted ten times or more. This sequence joins TRBV13 and TRBJ2-7; a possible D gene is TRBD2 (6 bases). This CDR3 has 15 residues. From germline, CDR1 is PRHDT and CDR2 FYEKMQ (reference sequence). V gave up 6 bases and J gave up 3 bases, with 18 bases separating them. The CDR3 sequence: CASSSPGLKLYEQYF. As DNA, the CDR3 is TGTGCCAGCAGTTCCCCGGGACTGAAACTCTACGAGCAGTACTTC.

The chain carries TRBV11-2 and TRBJ2-7; 8 nucleotides align to TRBD1. CDR3 length equals 13 residues. Germline values: CDR1 SGHAT, CDR2 FQNNGV. V shed 5 bases, J shed 6 bases, and the junction held 6 bases outside the gene matches. In nucleotides, the CDR3 is TGTGCCAGCAGCGCTACGACAGGGGTCGAGCAGTACTTC. Residues: CASSATTGVEQYF.

This clonotype came up a few times. This rearrangement joins TRBV19 to TRBJ1-1; D possibly corresponds to TRBD1 (5 bases). V lost 2 bases, J lost 5 bases, and 15 bases lay in between. CDR3 length equals 15 residues. Germline V gene lookup returns CDR1 LNHDA and CDR2 SQIVND (reference sequence). CDR3 sequence: CASSIRRQGGTEAFF. DNA of the CDR3: TGTGCCAGTAGTATAAGGAGGCAGGGTGGAACTGAAGCTTTCTTT.

This clonotype occurred a few times. The gene calls are TRBV10-3 and TRBJ2-2; D uncertain. Deletions cut 6 bases from V and 6 bases from J, with 8 bases between. This CDR3 contains 12 residues. The germline V gene encodes CDR1 ENHRY and CDR2 SYGVKD. CDR3 amino acids: CAIRKQSGELFF. CDR3 bases: TGTGCCATCAGGAAGCAATCCGGGGAGCTGTTTTTT.

This clonotype was found many times. The chain employs TRBV3-1 and TRBJ1-2, with D hard to call. The CDR3 is 12 amino acids. The V end lost 1 base, the J end lost 6 bases, and 6 bases lay between the germline ends. Germline V gene lookup returns CDR1 LGHDT and CDR2 YNNKEL (reference sequence). The CDR3 loop reads CASSQGQDGYTF. The CDR3 coding sequence is TGTGCCAGCAGCCAAGGGCAGGATGGCTACACCTTC.

The table lists this clonotype with a few counts. The V and J genes are TRBV4-1 and TRBJ2-7; 8 nucleotides match TRBD1. Germline assignment: CDR1 MGHRA and CDR2 YSYEKL. V shed 0 bases and J 5 bases; nucleotides not matched to a gene: 12. The CDR3 has 17 amino acids. The CDR3, as DNA: TGCGCCAGCAGCCAAGATCCCCCCCAGGGGGCGTTGGACGAGCAGTACTTC. It yields the protein CASSQDPPQGALDEQYF.